This entry features one T cell receptor beta chain sequence. The libraries were made with immunoSEQ v3. Each library reached around 1.9 million read pairs, or 5-6 million at deep level. Assay used: immunoSEQ multiplex PCR; TCRdb lists only in-frame clones, some missing. The sample shows nearly 15,000 clones, about 82% of them seen only once. The CDR3 is 14 residues long. Germline CDR1 is SGHTA and CDR2 is FQGNSA. Time point described: pre-treatment sample, taken before nivolumab and TIL therapy. The data belong to a study of TIL therapy for anti-PD-1-resistant metastatic lung cancer. Study background: Patients then received nivolumab; progressors got lymphodepletion, TIL and IL-2.

The TCR was taken from a person aged 25 to 79 with non-small cell lung cancer. The J gene is TRBJ2-5, the V gene TRBV7-2; possible D gene TRBD2, 6 bases. The J call may be in error: the DNA end matches TRBJ2-7 better. The starting material was blood, obtained at baseline. CDR3 bases: TGTGCCAGCAGCGTGACTAGGAGGTCCTACGAGCAGTACTTC. Amino acid sequence: CASSVTRRSYEQYF.